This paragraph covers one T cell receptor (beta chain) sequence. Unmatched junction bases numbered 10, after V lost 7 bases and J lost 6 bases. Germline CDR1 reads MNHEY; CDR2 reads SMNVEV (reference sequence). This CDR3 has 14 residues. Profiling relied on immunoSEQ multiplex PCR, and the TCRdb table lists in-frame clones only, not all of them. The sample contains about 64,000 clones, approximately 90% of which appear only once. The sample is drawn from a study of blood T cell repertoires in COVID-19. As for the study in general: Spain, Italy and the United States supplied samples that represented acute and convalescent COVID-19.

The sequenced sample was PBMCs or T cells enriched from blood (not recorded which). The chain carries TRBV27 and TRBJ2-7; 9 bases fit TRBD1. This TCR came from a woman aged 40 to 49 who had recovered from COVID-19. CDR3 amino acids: CASTTTGQGAEQYF. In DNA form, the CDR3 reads TGTGCCAGCACAACGACGGGACAGGGCGCCGAGCAGTACTTC.